The rows below give T cell receptor beta chains drawn from one sample of a study of T cell responses to AZD1222 COVID-19 vaccine. Profiled with immunoSEQ multiplex PCR; TCRdb holds only in-frame clones, not every one. The table includes around 120,000 clones, around 92% detected once. The sample consisted of peripheral blood, taken 28 days after the second AZD1222 dose. The receptors were gathered from an adult who received the AZD1222 COVID-19 vaccine. Each CDR3 is given with its conserved first and last residue.

j_call cdr3_length v_call cdr3_aa
TRBJ2-6 19 TRBV6-1 CASSAQLPGLGTGANVLTF
TRBJ1-4 16 TRBV5-8 CASSLRGQGANEKLFF
TRBJ1-2 15 TRBV29-1 CSVEDRDTGGDGYTF
TRBJ2-5 13 TRBV6-2/TRBV6-3 CASSDREGETQYF
TRBJ1-6 15 TRBV7-2 CASSFGQGINSPLHF
TRBJ2-1 15 TRBV4-1 CASSQEVSPANEQFF
TRBJ2-7 15 TRBV7-6 CASSLTQTDAYEQYF
TRBJ2-1 15 TRBV6-1 CASSELTSWRDDAFF
TRBJ1-2 14 TRBV6-5 CASKRGRANYGYTF
TRBJ1-6 18 TRBV6-6 CASSPSRGGLSANSPLHF
TRBJ2-2 13 TRBV28 CASTRANTGELFF
TRBJ1-4 15 TRBV15 CATSRDKSGGEKLFF
TRBJ1-2 14 TRBV5-4 CASTIDRGSYGYTF
TRBJ2-1 15 TRBV5-1 CASSLLAGVGNEQFF
TRBJ2-1 17 TRBV24-1 CATSDFLSGQGRNEQFF
TRBJ2-5 15 TRBV28 CASSLRTGISKTQYF
TRBJ2-3 14 TRBV3-1/TRBV3-2 CASVQGGSTDTQYF
TRBJ1-5 12 TRBV29-1 CSVGAVNQPQHF
TRBJ1-3 15 TRBV6-5 CASRSRRPSGNTIYF
TRBJ2-1 15 TRBV18 CASSPNREGYNEQFF
TRBJ1-2 12 TRBV28 CASSLIHYGYTF
TRBJ2-2 17 TRBV11-3 CASSAGLNLPNTGELFF
TRBJ1-1 15 TRBV28 CASNRPAGGPSEAFF
TRBJ1-2 13 TRBV10-1 CASSESRVSDYTF
TRBJ1-5 16 TRBV5-1 CASSLGQGAGGEPQHF